This paragraph covers one T cell receptor beta chain sequence. This sample is drawn from a study of cytomegalovirus exposure and HLA in healthy donors. The PCR was carried out with 60 Vbeta primers and 13 Jbeta primers. Assay: immunoSEQ multiplex PCR; the TCRdb copy retains only in-frame clones and omits some. The profile shows about 190,000 clones, approximately 70% of them singletons. Trimming at V came to 4 bases and at J to 8 bases, leaving 7 bases not matched to a gene. The CDR3 covers 14 residues. Per the germline V gene, CDR1 is SGHVS and CDR2 is FNYEAQ. The rearrangement uses TRBV7-6 and TRBJ1-4, with 7 bases fitting TRBD1. The TCR originated in a woman aged 25-40 years in good health and CMV-seropositive. Sequenced input: PBMCs. CDR3 amino acids: CASSSGQVTEKLFF. CDR3 DNA: TGTGCCAGCAGCTCTGGACAGGTCACCGAAAAACTGTTTTTT.